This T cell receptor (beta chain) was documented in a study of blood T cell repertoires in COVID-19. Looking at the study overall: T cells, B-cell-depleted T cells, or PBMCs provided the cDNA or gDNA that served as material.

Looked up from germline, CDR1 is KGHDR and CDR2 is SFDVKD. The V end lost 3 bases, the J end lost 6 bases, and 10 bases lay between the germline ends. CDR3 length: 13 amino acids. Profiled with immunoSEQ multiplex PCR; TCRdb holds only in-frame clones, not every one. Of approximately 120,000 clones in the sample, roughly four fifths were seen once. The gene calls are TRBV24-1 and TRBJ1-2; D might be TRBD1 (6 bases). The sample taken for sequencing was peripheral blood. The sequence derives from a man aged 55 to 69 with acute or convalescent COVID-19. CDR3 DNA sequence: TGTGCCACCAGTGATCCAGGGGAGCATGGCTACACCTTC. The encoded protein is CATSDPGEHGYTF.